The 22 T cell receptor beta chains below all came from one sample that was sequenced in a study of blood T cell repertoires in COVID-19. Profiled with immunoSEQ multiplex PCR; TCRdb holds only in-frame clones, not every one. The sample contains tens of thousands of clones, roughly 80% of which appear only once. The specimen sequenced was peripheral blood. Receptor source: a man older than 75 with active COVID-19.

This sequence joins TRBV7-2 and TRBJ1-4, with 7 nucleotides matching TRBD1. The CDR3 runs to 14 residues. Per germline, CDR1 SGHTA and CDR2 FQGNSA. Trimming cost V 0 bases and J 8 bases; bases outside gene matches: 3. CDR3 sequence reads: CASSLAGGEEKLFF. The CDR3 nucleotides are TGTGCCAGCAGCTTAGCAGGGGGCGAGGAAAAACTGTTTTTT.

The chain employs TRBV5-1 and TRBJ2-7; the D is unclear. The CDR3 length is 13 residues. V shed 0 bases and J shed 5 bases, with 9 bases lying between them. Per the germline V gene, CDR1 is SGHRS and CDR2 is YFSETQ. CDR3: CASSLVGRNEQYF. The CDR3 nucleotides read TGCGCCAGCAGCTTGGTTGGGCGAAACGAGCAGTACTTC.

J is TRBJ2-2 and V is TRBV7-6; 11 nucleotides align to TRBD2. With V trimmed by 5 bases and J by 8 bases, 10 bases remained unmatched. The CDR3 is made up of 16 amino acids. Looked up from germline, CDR1 is SGHVS and CDR2 is FNYEAQ. The CDR3 DNA is TGTGCCAGCAGCCCTCCTAGCGGGAGGTCCCAGGGGGAGCTGTTTTTT. Its protein product is CASSPPSGRSQGELFF. Looking up the rest from reference TRBV7-6 and TRBJ2-2 gives the full variable domain: GAGVSQSPRYKVTKRGQDVALRCDPISGHVSLYWYRQALGQGPEFLTYFNYEAQQDKSGLPNDRFSAERPEGSISTLTIQRTEQRDSAMYRCASSPPSGRSQGELFFGEGSRLTVL.

V and J are TRBV6-5 and TRBJ1-2, with 10 bases identical to TRBD1. The CDR3 totals 14 residues. CDR1 is MNHEY and CDR2 is SVGAGI in the germline V gene. Germline trimming cut 6 bases from V and 6 bases from J; bases unmatched to any gene: 7. The CDR3 DNA reads as TGTGCCAGCAGACGACAGGGGGCGCTGCATGGCTACACCTTC. Its translation is CASRRQGALHGYTF.

CDR3 amino acids: CASTSQGALSNEQFF. DNA for the CDR3: TGTGCCAGCACCTCCCAGGGGGCGCTGAGCAATGAGCAGTTCTTC. The gene calls are TRBV7-2 and TRBJ2-1; 8 bases are a match to TRBD1. The CDR3 is 15 residues long. The V segment lost 7 bases and the J segment 6 bases; nucleotides outside the gene matches: 11. Germline CDR1 SGHTA, CDR2 FQGNSA.

In this sample, this clone turned up a few times. The chain links TRBV21-1 to TRBJ1-6; the table's D gene call, TRBD1, was not cross checked with the DNA. TRBV21-1 is a recognized pseudogene. This CDR3 has 15 amino acids. The CDR3 DNA follows: TGTGCCAGCAGCAATTCCCAGGGGATGGGTTCACCCCTCCACTTT. Translated: CASSNSQGMGSPLHF.

The chain is built from TRBV21-1 and TRBJ2-5; the table's D call, TRBD1, was not checked against the DNA. TRBV21-1 is recorded as a pseudogene. The CDR3 totals 19 residues. CDR3 amino acids: CASSKGIFADREKQETQYF. In nucleotides, the CDR3 is TGTGCCAGCAGCAAAGGGATCTTCGCGGACAGGGAAAAACAAGAGACCCAGTACTTC.

This chain joins TRBV19 and TRBJ2-2; 16 bases agree with TRBD2. This CDR3 has 16 residues. The germline CDR1 and CDR2 sequences are LNHDA and SQIVND (reference sequence). V dropped 4 bases and J dropped 6; count of bases not matched to a gene: 2. This CDR3 is CASSKGTSGRAGELFF. The DNA of the CDR3 is TGTGCCAGTAGTAAAGGGACTAGCGGGAGGGCCGGGGAGCTGTTTTTT.

The rearrangement links TRBV28 to TRBJ2-7; D unclear. The CDR3 is 14 residues long. CDR1 and CDR2 from the germline V gene are MDHEN and SYDVKM. The ends were cut back, 2 bases at V and 5 bases at J, with 13 bases in the middle. CDR3 loop: CASSLVSRLNEQYF. The CDR3 region has the DNA TGTGCCAGCAGTTTAGTCTCGCGGCTCAACGAGCAGTACTTC.

The genes are TRBV6-2 or TRBV6-3 and TRBJ2-5; 7 nucleotides line up with TRBD2. J gave up 7 bases and V 2 bases, and 13 bases lay outside the gene matches. The CDR3 contains 16 residues. The germline V gene has CDR1 MNHEY and CDR2 SVGEGT. The CDR3 coding sequence is TGTGCCAGCAGTTACCTTTCGGGCGGGGGTACTCGGACCCAGTACTTC. Translating it yields CASSYLSGGGTRTQYF.

The chain combines TRBV28 with TRBJ1-4; maybe TRBD1 (6 bases). This CDR3 region has 13 residues. Deletions cut 6 bases from V and 7 bases from J, with 12 bases between. CDR1 and CDR2 (germline): MDHEN, SYDVKM. This chain's CDR3 is CASRVGTLEKLFF. The CDR3 bases are TGTGCCAGCAGGGTGGGGACACTTGAAAAACTGTTTTTT.

Notes on this clone: Other DNA sequences from this sample encode an identical CDR3 as well. The chain uses TRBV5-5 and TRBJ2-7; no clear D gene. This CDR3 contains 12 residues. The germline CDR1 and CDR2 sequences are SGHKS and YYEKEE (reference sequence). Trimming took 3 bases from V and 3 from J, leaving 7 bases between them. CDR3 in DNA: TGTGCCAGCAGCTCCGCCGGCTACGAGCAGTACTTC. Its protein product is CASSSAGYEQYF.

The chain carries TRBV28 and TRBJ2-1; 8 bases fit TRBD1. Germline V gene lookup returns CDR1 MDHEN and CDR2 SYDVKM. The CDR3 runs to 13 residues. V was pared by 5 bases and J by 6 bases, with 3 bases of the junction left unmatched. The CDR3 sequence: CASSIQGANEQFF. The CDR3 nucleotides are TGTGCCAGCAGTATCCAGGGGGCCAATGAGCAGTTCTTC.

The table lists this clone with a count of one. The genes are TRBV9 and TRBJ1-6; TRBD1 might be the D (5 bases). This CDR3 is built from 15 residues. CDR1 is SGDLS, CDR2 YYNGEE, per germline. Trimming cost V 2 bases and J 13 bases, with 19 bases left between them. The CDR3 reads CASSVSWGPQYPLHF. The CDR3 DNA is TGTGCCAGCAGCGTGAGCTGGGGCCCCCAGTATCCCCTCCACTTT.

This clone was detected only once. The chain links TRBV7-9 to TRBJ2-6; 7 bases are shared with TRBD2. Per germline, CDR1 SEHNR and CDR2 FQNEAQ (reference sequence). CDR3 length: 17 residues. V was pared by 4 bases and J by 0 bases, with 6 bases of the junction left unmatched. CDR3 nucleotide sequence: TGTGCCAGCAGCTCAAACGGCGGGGGCTCTGGGGCCAACGTCCTGACTTTC. Its protein is CASSSNGGGSGANVLTF.

V is TRBV2 and J is TRBJ2-7, with TRBD1 matching over 10 bases. With V trimmed by 7 bases and J by 3 bases, 3 bases remained unmatched. Germline V gives CDR1 SNHLY, CDR2 FYNNEI. The CDR3 is 13 amino acids. CDR3 amino acids: CASKDRGFYEQYF. The DNA of the CDR3 is TGTGCCAGCAAGGACAGGGGGTTCTACGAGCAGTACTTC. Full variable domain (outside the CDR3, taken from reference TRBV2 and TRBJ2-7): EPEVTQTPSHQVTQMGQEVILRCVPISNHLYFYWYRQILGQKVEFLVSFYNNEISEKSEIFDDQFSVERPDGSNFTLKIRSTKLEDSAMYFCASKDRGFYEQYFGPGTRLTVT.

This chain connects TRBV15 to TRBJ2-1, with 8 bases that match TRBD2. The CDR3 sequence is 18 residues long. With V trimmed by 0 bases and J by 10 bases, 17 bases remained unmatched. The germline V gene encodes CDR1 LNHNV and CDR2 YYDKDF (reference sequence). CDR3 loop: CATSRDRGSGIAGIEQFF. In nucleotides, the CDR3 is TGTGCCACCAGCAGAGATCGAGGTAGCGGGATCGCGGGGATCGAGCAGTTCTTC.

The V and J genes are TRBV2 and TRBJ2-2; 7 bases are shared with TRBD2. J gave up 0 bases and V 6 bases, and 1 base lay outside the gene matches. CDR1 is SNHLY and CDR2 is FYNNEI in the germline V gene. CDR3 size: 14 residues. The CDR3, as DNA: TGTGCCAGCAGCGGGAGGCCGAACACCGGGGAGCTGTTTTTT. Protein: CASSGRPNTGELFF.

The chain recombines TRBV7-9 with TRBJ2-3; 10 bases map to TRBD2. The CDR3 consists of 16 residues. The germline CDR1 and CDR2 sequences are SEHNR and FQNEAQ (reference sequence). With 5 bases clipped from V and 0 bases from J, the junction kept 5 bases outside the gene matches. CDR3 protein: CASSPGTSVSTDTQYF. The CDR3 coding sequence is TGTGCCAGCAGCCCGGGGACTAGCGTAAGCACAGATACGCAGTATTTT.

The rearrangement joins TRBV24-1 to TRBJ2-1, with 8 bases fitting TRBD2. The V and J ends lost 3 bases and 7 bases, in that order; junction bases with no gene match: 7. CDR1 is KGHDR, CDR2 SFDVKD, per germline. This CDR3 is built from 15 residues. Written as DNA, the CDR3 is TGTGCCACCAGTGATCCTCGGGAGGGCTATAATGAGCAGTTCTTC. Translated, it gives CATSDPREGYNEQFF.

The chain has TRBV7-9 and TRBJ2-3; a weak D match, TRBD1 (6 bases). V gave up 5 bases and J gave up 0 bases, with 15 bases separating them. The CDR3 runs 16 residues. CDR1 is SEHNR, CDR2 FQNEAQ, per germline (reference sequence). CDR3 residues: CASSLGGGRSTDTQYF. Written as DNA, the CDR3 is TGTGCCAGCAGCCTGGGTGGGGGCCGTAGCACAGATACGCAGTATTTT.

This chain connects TRBV7-2 to TRBJ1-1, with D possibly TRBD1 on 5 matching bases. The CDR3 length is 15 residues. V lost 1 base to trimming and J lost 4 bases, with 13 bases between them. In germline, CDR1 is SGHTA, CDR2 FQGNSA. The CDR3 coding sequence is TGTGCCAGCAGCTTAGGGGGACTCAGGACCACTGAAGCTTTCTTT. This translates into CASSLGGLRTTEAFF.